Listed below are T cell receptor beta chains from one sample, sequenced in a study of patients and donors after allogeneic stem cell transplantation. Using its own MiXCR run on the RT-PCR reads, TCRdb lists one record per CDR3 protein. The sample records approximately 150,000 distinct CDR3 sequences, 25% to 35% being singletons. Sequenced sample: blood, either unsorted or a sorted T cell fraction (not recorded which). These receptors were obtained from a human donor who was either an allogeneic HSCT recipient or a stem cell or donor lymphocyte infusion donor (not recorded which). It is not recorded whose cells these are; they may come from a transplant donor. CDR3s include the opening cysteine and the closing phenylalanine or tryptophan. A D gene is named only where the DNA matches it firmly. A row's size may be missing; if present it is once, few, many or a size class.

clone size,D gene,J gene,V gene,CDR3 protein,CDR3 DNA
NA,TRBD2,TRBJ2-7,TRBV10-3,CAISGLAGFREQYF,TGTGCCATCAGTGGCCTAGCGGGGTTCCGCGAGCAGTACTTC
NA,NA,TRBJ2-7,TRBV10-3,CASGTSYEQYF,TGTGCCTCGGGGACCAGCTACGAGCAGTACTTC
NA,NA,TRBJ2-7,TRBV7-9,CASSPLSSPYEQYF,TGTGCCAGCAGCCCCTTATCAAGCCCCTACGAGCAGTACTTC
NA,NA,TRBJ2-2,TRBV7-9,CASRQGLQTGELFF,TGTGCCAGCCGTCAGGGACTCCAGACCGGGGAGCTGTTTTTT
NA,NA,TRBJ2-2,TRBV7-6,CASTQATGELFF,TGTGCCAGCACCCAAGCCACCGGGGAGCTGTTTTTT
NA,NA,TRBJ2-7,TRBV3-1,CASSQGSRRDLSYEQYF,TGTGCCAGCAGCCAAGGGTCCCGGCGGGACCTTTCCTACGAGCAGTACTTC
NA,TRBD1,TRBJ1-1,TRBV24-1,CATSDGTGDSMNTEAFF,TGTGCCACCAGTGATGGGACAGGGGATTCGATGAACACTGAAGCTTTCTTT
few,NA,TRBJ1-6,TRBV15,CATSRRDTNSPLHF,TGTGCCACCAGCAGACGGGACACTAATTCACCCCTCCACTTT
once,NA,TRBJ1-6,TRBV30,CASSGQHDSPLHF,TGTGCCTCCTCAGGACAGCATGATTCACCCCTCCACTTT
NA,NA,TRBJ2-7,TRBV4-2,CASSQGRVNYEQYF,TGTGCCAGCAGCCAAGGGAGGGTCAACTACGAGCAGTACTTC
NA,NA,TRBJ2-7,TRBV7-9,CASSLGSSGWYEQYF,TGTGCCAGCAGCTTAGGAAGCTCCGGCTGGTACGAGCAGTACTTC
NA,NA,TRBJ2-6,TRBV4-2,CASSPGLSGANVLTF,TGTGCCAGCAGCCCGGGACTCTCTGGGGCCAACGTCCTGACTTTC
NA,TRBD1,TRBJ1-2,TRBV18,CASSPRSQGANGYTF,TGTGCCAGCTCACCAAGATCTCAGGGGGCAAATGGCTACACCTTC
few,NA,TRBJ2-5,TRBV5-1,CASSLGQLPQETQYF,TGCGCCAGCAGCTTGGGACAGCTACCCCAGGAGACCCAGTACTTC
few,TRBD1,TRBJ2-7,TRBV10-3,CAISDPDRVRPYEQYF,TGTGCCATCAGTGACCCCGACAGGGTCCGACCCTACGAGCAGTACTTC
few,NA,TRBJ2-7,TRBV6-6,CASEKGGSYEQYF,TGTGCCAGCGAAAAAGGGGGTTCCTACGAGCAGTACTTC
NA,NA,TRBJ2-7,TRBV5-6,CASSLAGAVYEQYF,TGTGCCAGCAGCTTGGCAGGGGCAGTCTACGAGCAGTACTTC
few,TRBD1,TRBJ1-6,TRBV11-2,CASSLGRTGALPLHF,TGTGCCAGCAGCTTAGGGCGGACAGGGGCCCTACCCCTCCACTTT